The 19 T cell receptor beta chains reported below all come from one sample, sequenced in a study of T cell repertoires in cytomegalovirus infection. For these receptors, no antigen is known. Each CDR3 protein gets one entry after TCRdb re-called the reads with MiXCR. The table includes approximately 910,000 distinct CDR3 sequences, less than 40% detected once. Sequencing was performed on cultured CD8+ T cells from PBMCs, taken from culture after CMV antigen stimulation. These receptors were collected from a human donor in good health (CMV status not recorded). Some clones in this sample may be carry-over from other donors' samples.

This clonotype has a handful of counts. J is TRBJ1-1 and V is TRBV7-9; no clear D. Germline CDR1 is SEHNR and CDR2 is FQNEAQ (reference sequence). The length of the CDR3 is 13 residues. V shed 2 bases and J shed 0 bases, with 4 bases lying between them. The CDR3 loop reads CASSLHMNTEAFF. DNA for the CDR3: TGTGCCAGCAGCTTACATATGAACACTGAAGCTTTCTTT. Full variable domain (outside the CDR3, taken from reference TRBV7-9 and TRBJ1-1): DTGVSQNPRHKITKRGQNVTFRCDPISEHNRLYWYRQTLGQGPEFLTYFQNEAQLEKSRLLSDRFSAERPKGSFSTLEIQRTEQGDSAMYLCASSLHMNTEAFFGQGTRLTVV.

Details on this clonotype: Given a much more abundant clone one base away, this may be a read error. The chain couples TRBV7-9 to TRBJ2-1; 10 positions match TRBD2. Germline values: CDR1 SEHNR, CDR2 FQNEAQ (reference sequence). J lost 5 bases, V lost 8 bases, and 9 bases had no gene match. The CDR3 has 15 amino acids. CDR3 protein: CASCLTSGKNNEQFF. CDR3 nucleotide sequence: TGTGCCAGCTGCCTCACTAGCGGGAAAAACAATGAGCAGTTCTTC.

The rearrangement links TRBV2 to TRBJ2-1; D perhaps matches TRBD2 (6 bases). The CDR3 runs 11 residues. The germline V gene encodes CDR1 SNHLY and CDR2 FYNNEI. V gave up 8 bases and J gave up 8 bases, with 10 bases separating them. The CDR3 spells CASVAGYEQFF. As DNA, the CDR3 is TGTGCCAGCGTGGCGGGGTATGAGCAGTTCTTC.

In this sample, this clonotype turned up many times. The gene calls are TRBV7-2 and TRBJ2-3; the D call may be TRBD1 or TRBD2 (5 bases each). V dropped 4 bases and J dropped 4 bases, with 15 bases sitting between them. Germline lookup yields CDR1 SGHTA and CDR2 FQGNSA. This CDR3 spans 15 amino acids. The CDR3, as DNA: TGTGCCAGCAGCTCAGACGGGGCGCGGGCAGATACGCAGTATTTT. This translates into CASSSDGARADTQYF.

This clonotype was observed at least ten times. The V gene is TRBV12-3 or TRBV12-4, the J gene TRBJ2-5; TRBD2 is a possible D gene (6 bases). V gave up 6 bases and J gave up 5 bases, with 10 bases separating them. The CDR3 totals 12 residues. CDR3: CASSPGVETQYF. CDR3 sequence (DNA): TGTGCCAGCAGCCCGGGGGTGGAGACCCAGTACTTC.

This clonotype has ten or more counts. The CDR3 bases are TGTGCCAGCAGCTTACAATCCACTGAAGCTTTCTTT. This gives the protein CASSLQSTEAFF. The chain employs TRBV7-9 and TRBJ1-1; no definite D call. The CDR3 is made up of 12 amino acids. CDR1 is SEHNR, CDR2 FQNEAQ, per germline (reference sequence). V lost 2 bases to trimming and J lost 4 bases, with 5 bases between them.

The chain employs TRBV20-1 and TRBJ1-1; 9 nucleotides line up with TRBD1. The V gene's germline CDR1 is DFQATT and CDR2 SNEGSKA (reference sequence). V lost 6 bases to trimming and J lost 1 base; unmatched junction nucleotides: 9. This CDR3 is 15 amino acids long. This chain's CDR3 is CSANSRDRANTEAFF. The CDR3 nucleotides read TGCAGTGCCAACTCCCGGGACAGGGCGAACACTGAAGCTTTCTTT.

The rearrangement uses TRBV6-1 and TRBJ1-1; D is possibly TRBD1 (6 bases). V lost 6 bases, J lost 5 bases, and 16 bases lay in between. In germline, CDR1 is MNHNS, CDR2 SASEGT. CDR3 length: 14 amino acids. CDR3 sequence reads: CASRESGGWTEAFF. Written as DNA, the CDR3 is TGTGCCAGCAGGGAGAGCGGGGGCTGGACTGAAGCTTTCTTT.

V usage is TRBV7-2 and J usage is TRBJ1-2; D is unresolved. Germline assignment: CDR1 SGHTA and CDR2 FQGNSA. The V gene lost 5 bases and the J gene lost 5 bases, with 18 bases spanning the gap. The CDR3 is 15 amino acids. The CDR3 here is CASSPLTNLGYGYTF. The CDR3 DNA is TGTGCCAGCAGCCCTTTGACAAACCTCGGGTATGGCTACACCTTC.

The sample holds a few counts of this clonotype. The V call is TRBV20-1, the J call TRBJ2-3; D not certain. Germline V gives CDR1 DFQATT, CDR2 SNEGSKA (reference sequence). V gave up 6 bases and J gave up 0 bases, with 10 bases separating them. This CDR3 comprises 13 residues. Here the CDR3 reads CSAGPTSTDTQYF. DNA for the CDR3: TGCAGTGCCGGGCCTACTAGCACAGATACGCAGTATTTT.

This clonotype was counted between two and nine times. This rearrangement joins TRBV20-1 to TRBJ2-5, with 11 bases that match TRBD2. This CDR3 comprises 16 residues. J gave up 5 bases and V 5 bases, and 13 bases lay outside the gene matches. Germline CDR1 is DFQATT and CDR2 is SNEGSKA (reference sequence). The CDR3 here is CSAEGLTSGGRETQYF. The CDR3 DNA follows: TGCAGTGCTGAAGGGTTAACTAGCGGGGGTCGGGAGACCCAGTACTTC.

The J gene is TRBJ1-1, the V gene TRBV19, with D unresolved. The CDR3 runs to 15 residues. From germline, CDR1 is LNHDA and CDR2 SQIVND (reference sequence). V was clipped by 4 bases and J by 5 bases, with 17 bases between them. The CDR3 here is CASSTGFDRRTEAFF. The CDR3 region has the DNA TGTGCCAGTAGTACGGGTTTCGACCGGAGGACTGAAGCTTTCTTT.

This clonotype showed up just a few times. The rearrangement joins TRBV5-6 to TRBJ2-5, with 7 bases identical to TRBD1. The CDR3 extends over 14 amino acids. V gave up 5 bases and J gave up 4 bases; unmatched junction bases: 8. Germline CDR1 is SGHDT and CDR2 is YYEEEE. Here the CDR3 reads CASRFTGDGETQYF. The CDR3, as DNA: TGTGCCAGCAGATTTACAGGGGATGGAGAGACCCAGTACTTC.

As for this clonotype: A junction end diverges from the germline sequence, so it may reflect a read error. This sequence joins TRBV7-6 and TRBJ2-1, with 7 positions matching TRBD2. The germline gives CDR1 SGHVS, CDR2 FNYEAQ. This CDR3 is 17 amino acids long. CDR3 residues: CTSSFIPGASGYNEQFF. The CDR3 DNA sequence: TGTACCAGCAGCTTTATACCGGGAGCTAGCGGTTACAATGAGCAGTTCTTC.

The chain carries TRBV4-3 and TRBJ2-1, with TRBD2 identical over 11 bases. The germline V gene encodes CDR1 LGHNA and CDR2 YSLEER. J lost 4 bases, V lost 2 bases, and 7 bases had no gene match. CDR3 size: 17 residues. This CDR3 reads CASSQSPGTSGYNEQFF. The CDR3 nucleotides are TGCGCCAGCAGCCAATCCCCCGGGACTAGCGGTTACAATGAGCAGTTCTTC.

The chain employs TRBV25-1 and TRBJ2-5, with 8 bases that match TRBD2. Trimming removed 1 base from V and 5 bases from J; junction bases left unmatched: 3. CDR1 and CDR2 from the germline V gene are MGHDK and SYGVNS. This CDR3 contains 14 residues. The CDR3 spells CASSEWRGVETQYF. DNA of the CDR3: TGTGCCAGCAGTGAATGGCGGGGGGTGGAGACCCAGTACTTC. The whole variable domain, filled in from reference TRBV25-1 and TRBJ2-5, reads EADIYQTPRYLVIGTGKKITLECSQTMGHDKMYWYQQDPGMELHLIHYSYGVNSTEKGDLSSESTVSRIRTEHFPLTLESARPSHTSQYLCASSEWRGVETQYFGPGTRLLVL.

This clonotype was observed many times. The gene calls are TRBV7-6 and TRBJ2-7; D gene ambiguous. V was clipped by 5 bases and J by 3 bases, with 14 bases between them. Germline-derived CDR1 and CDR2 are SGHVS and FNYEAQ. CDR3 size: 14 residues. CDR3 DNA: TGTGCCAGCAGCCCGGGCCGAAATTACTACGAGCAGTACTTC. The encoded protein is CASSPGRNYYEQYF. Drawing the rest from reference TRBV7-6 and TRBJ2-7, the complete variable domain is GAGVSQSPRYKVTKRGQDVALRCDPISGHVSLYWYRQALGQGPEFLTYFNYEAQQDKSGLPNDRFSAERPEGSISTLTIQRTEQRDSAMYRCASSPGRNYYEQYFGPGTRLTVT.

This clonotype was observed a few times. The gene calls are TRBV28 and TRBJ2-1; D gene unclear. Trimming shortened V by 2 bases and J by 5 bases, and 10 bases separated the two germline ends. Germline V CDR1 and CDR2: MDHEN, SYDVKM. The length of the CDR3 is 14 residues. Written as DNA, the CDR3 is TGTGCCAGCAGTTTAATACGCAGAGACAATGAGCAGTTCTTC. It codes for CASSLIRRDNEQFF.

The J gene is TRBJ2-1, the V gene TRBV19; D remains unclear. V dropped 7 bases and J dropped 4 bases, with 14 bases sitting between them. The germline CDR1 and CDR2 sequences are LNHDA and SQIVND (reference sequence). CDR3 length: 14 residues. CDR3 residues: CASTLSTEYNEQFF. CDR3 coding DNA: TGTGCCAGTACCCTTTCGACGGAGTACAATGAGCAGTTCTTC. Together with reference TRBV19 and TRBJ2-1, the CDR3 gives the full variable domain: DGGITQSPKYLFRKEGQNVTLSCEQNLNHDAMYWYRQDPGQGLRLIYYSQIVNDFQKGDIAEGYSVSREKKESFPLTVTSAQKNPTAFYLCASTLSTEYNEQFFGPGTRLTVL.